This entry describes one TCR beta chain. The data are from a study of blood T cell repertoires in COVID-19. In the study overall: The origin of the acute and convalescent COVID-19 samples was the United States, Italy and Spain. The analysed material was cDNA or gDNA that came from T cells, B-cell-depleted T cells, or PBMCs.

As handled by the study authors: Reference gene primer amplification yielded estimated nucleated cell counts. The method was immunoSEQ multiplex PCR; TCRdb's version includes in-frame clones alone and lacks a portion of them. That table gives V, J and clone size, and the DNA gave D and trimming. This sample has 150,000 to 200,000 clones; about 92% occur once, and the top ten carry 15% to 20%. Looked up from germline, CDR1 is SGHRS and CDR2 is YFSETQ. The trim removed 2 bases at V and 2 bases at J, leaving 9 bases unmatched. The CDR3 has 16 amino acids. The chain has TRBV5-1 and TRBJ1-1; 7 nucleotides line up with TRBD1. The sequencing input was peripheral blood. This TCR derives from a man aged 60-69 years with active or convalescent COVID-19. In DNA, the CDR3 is TGCGCCAGCAGCTTTGGAGGGGGACAGAGAAACACTGAAGCTTTCTTT. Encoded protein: CASSFGGGQRNTEAFF.